These 3 T cell receptor beta chains were sequenced from one sample in a study of blood T cell repertoires in COVID-19. TCRdb keeps only in-frame clones here, not all; method: immunoSEQ multiplex PCR. The sample has about 180,000 clones, approximately 87% seen once. Material: peripheral blood. The source is a person aged 65-85 years with COVID-19, enrolled during active disease.

This sequence joins TRBV5-1 and TRBJ2-2; the match to TRBD1 covers 7 bases. Germline CDR1 is SGHRS and CDR2 is YFSETQ. After removal of 4 bases from V and 7 bases from J, the junction contained 7 bases not matched to a gene. The CDR3 is 14 amino acids. The CDR3 spells CASSTQGSNGELFF. CDR3 coding DNA: TGCGCCAGCAGCACACAGGGGTCGAACGGGGAGCTGTTTTTT.

The chain is built from TRBV5-1 and TRBJ2-1, with D possibly matching TRBD2 (6 bases). The V gene's germline CDR1 is SGHRS and CDR2 YFSETQ. The CDR3 contains 14 residues. V lost 2 bases and J 5 bases, leaving 11 bases between the germline ends. CDR3 residues: CASSLEVADNEQFF. Here the CDR3 DNA reads TGCGCCAGCAGCTTAGAAGTAGCGGACAATGAGCAGTTCTTC.

The V gene is TRBV5-4, the J gene TRBJ1-2; TRBD1 matches at 9 bases. J lost 6 bases, V lost 1 base, and 4 bases had no gene match. This CDR3 region has 14 residues. Germline CDR1 SGHNT, CDR2 YYREEE (reference sequence). The CDR3: CASSLRDRANGYTF. CDR3 in DNA: TGTGCCAGCAGCTTGCGGGACAGGGCGAATGGCTACACCTTC.